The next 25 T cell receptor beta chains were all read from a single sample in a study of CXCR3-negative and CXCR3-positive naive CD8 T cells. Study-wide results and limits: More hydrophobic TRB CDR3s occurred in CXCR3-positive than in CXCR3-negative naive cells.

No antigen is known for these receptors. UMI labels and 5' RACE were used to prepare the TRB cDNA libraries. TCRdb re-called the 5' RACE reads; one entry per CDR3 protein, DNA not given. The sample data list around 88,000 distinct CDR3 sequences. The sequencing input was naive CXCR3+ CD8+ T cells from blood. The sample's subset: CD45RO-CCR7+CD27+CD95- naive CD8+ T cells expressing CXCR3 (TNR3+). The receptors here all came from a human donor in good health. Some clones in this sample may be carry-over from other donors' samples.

CDR3 protein: CASSTPDVNNEQFF. V gene TRBV28 combines with J gene TRBJ2-1; no DNA is available, so the TRBD2 call from TCRdb remains unchecked. Germline lookup yields CDR1 MDHEN and CDR2 SYDVKM. The CDR3 totals 14 residues.

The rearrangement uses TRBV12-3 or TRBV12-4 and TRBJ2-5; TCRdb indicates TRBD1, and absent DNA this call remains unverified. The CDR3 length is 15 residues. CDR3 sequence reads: CASSHTGGRQETQYF.

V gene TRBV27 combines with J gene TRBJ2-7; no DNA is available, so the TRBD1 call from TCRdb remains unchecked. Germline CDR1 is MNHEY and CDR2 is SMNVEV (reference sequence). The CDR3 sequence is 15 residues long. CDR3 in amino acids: CASSSGDSLIYEQYF.

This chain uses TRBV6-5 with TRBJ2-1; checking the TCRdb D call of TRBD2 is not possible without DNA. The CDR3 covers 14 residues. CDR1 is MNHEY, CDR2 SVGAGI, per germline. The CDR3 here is CASKSSGEYNEQFF.

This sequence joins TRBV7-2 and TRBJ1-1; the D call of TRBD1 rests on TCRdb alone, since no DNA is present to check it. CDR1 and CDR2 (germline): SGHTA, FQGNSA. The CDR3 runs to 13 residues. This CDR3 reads CASSLERGSEAFF.

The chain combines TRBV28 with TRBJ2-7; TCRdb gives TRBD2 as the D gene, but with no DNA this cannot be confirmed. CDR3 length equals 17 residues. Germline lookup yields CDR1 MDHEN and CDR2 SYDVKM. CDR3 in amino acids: CASSPGLAGVYSYEQYF. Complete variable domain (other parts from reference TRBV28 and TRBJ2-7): DVKVTQSSRYLVKRTGEKVFLECVQDMDHENMFWYRQDPGLGLRLIYFSYDVKMKEKGDIPEGYSVSREKKERFSLILESASTNQTSMYLCASSPGLAGVYSYEQYFGPGTRLTVT.

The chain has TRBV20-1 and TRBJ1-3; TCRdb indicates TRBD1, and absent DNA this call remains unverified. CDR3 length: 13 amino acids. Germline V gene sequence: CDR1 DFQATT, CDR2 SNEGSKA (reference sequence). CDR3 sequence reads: CSASVYSGNTIYF.

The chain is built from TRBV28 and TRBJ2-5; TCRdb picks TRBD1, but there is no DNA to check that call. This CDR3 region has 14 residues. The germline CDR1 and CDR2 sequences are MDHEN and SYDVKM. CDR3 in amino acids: CASSTSRQGETQYF.

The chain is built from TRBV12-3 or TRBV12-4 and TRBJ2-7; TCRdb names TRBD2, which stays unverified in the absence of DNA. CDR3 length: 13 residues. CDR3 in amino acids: CASSLDPRGEQYF.

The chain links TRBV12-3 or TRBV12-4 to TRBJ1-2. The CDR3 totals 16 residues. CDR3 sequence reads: CASSPTDLDGDYGYTF.

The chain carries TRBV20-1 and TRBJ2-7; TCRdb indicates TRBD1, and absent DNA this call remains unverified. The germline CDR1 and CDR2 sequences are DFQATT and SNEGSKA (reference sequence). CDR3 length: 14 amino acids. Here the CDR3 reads CSAIPGQTTYEQYF.

CDR3 in amino acids: CASSQARGTDTQYF. The chain employs TRBV3-1 and TRBJ2-3; with no DNA, the TCRdb D assignment of TRBD1 cannot be verified. The CDR3 has 14 amino acids. Germline V CDR1 and CDR2: LGHDT, YNNKEL (reference sequence).

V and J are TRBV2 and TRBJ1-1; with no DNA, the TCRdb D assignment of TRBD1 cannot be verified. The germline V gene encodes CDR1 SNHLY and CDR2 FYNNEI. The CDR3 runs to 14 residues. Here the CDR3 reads CASSLPGSGTEAFF.

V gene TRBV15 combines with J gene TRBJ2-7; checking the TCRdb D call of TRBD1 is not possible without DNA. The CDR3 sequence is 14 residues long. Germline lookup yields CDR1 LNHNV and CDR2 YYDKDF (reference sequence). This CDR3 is CATSRDGRQPEQYF.

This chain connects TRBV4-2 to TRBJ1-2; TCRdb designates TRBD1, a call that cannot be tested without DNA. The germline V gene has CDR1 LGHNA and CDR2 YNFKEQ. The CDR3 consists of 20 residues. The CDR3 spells CASSQDRSGQPGSKIYGYTF.

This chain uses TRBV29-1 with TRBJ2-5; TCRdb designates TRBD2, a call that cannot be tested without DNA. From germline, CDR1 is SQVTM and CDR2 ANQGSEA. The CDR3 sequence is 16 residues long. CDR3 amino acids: CSVEFMREGQTETQYF.

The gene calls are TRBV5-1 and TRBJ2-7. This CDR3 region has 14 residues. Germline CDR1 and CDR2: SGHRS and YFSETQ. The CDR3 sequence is CASSLAWGTYEQYF.

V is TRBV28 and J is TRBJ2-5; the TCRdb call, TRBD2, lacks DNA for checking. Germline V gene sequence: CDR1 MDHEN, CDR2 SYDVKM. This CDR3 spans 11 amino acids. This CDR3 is CASTGGETQYF.

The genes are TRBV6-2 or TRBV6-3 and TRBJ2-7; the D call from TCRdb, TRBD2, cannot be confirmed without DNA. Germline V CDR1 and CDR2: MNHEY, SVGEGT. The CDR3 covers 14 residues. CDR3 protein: CASSYAGPSYEQYF.

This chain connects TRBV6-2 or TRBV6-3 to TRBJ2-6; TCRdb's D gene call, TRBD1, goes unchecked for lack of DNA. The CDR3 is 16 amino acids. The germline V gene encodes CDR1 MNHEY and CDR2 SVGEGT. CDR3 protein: CASSSTGGSGANVLTF.

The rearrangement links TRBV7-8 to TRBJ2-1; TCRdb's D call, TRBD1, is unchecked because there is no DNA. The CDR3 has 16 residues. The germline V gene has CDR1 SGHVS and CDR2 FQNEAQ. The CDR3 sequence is CASSTPTGASYNEQFF.

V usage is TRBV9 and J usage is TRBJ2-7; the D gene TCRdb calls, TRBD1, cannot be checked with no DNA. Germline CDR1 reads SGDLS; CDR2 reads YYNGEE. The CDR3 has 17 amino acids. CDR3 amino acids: CASSASLTADSLYEQYF.

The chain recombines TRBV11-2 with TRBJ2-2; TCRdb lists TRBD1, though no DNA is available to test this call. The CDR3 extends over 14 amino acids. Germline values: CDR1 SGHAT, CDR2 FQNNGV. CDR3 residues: CASRGPGGIGELFF.

The CDR3 here is CASSYNSGGLNEQFF. The chain combines TRBV6-6 with TRBJ2-1; TCRdb indicates TRBD2, and absent DNA this call remains unverified. The CDR3 has 15 amino acids. CDR1 and CDR2 from the germline V gene are MNHNY and SVGAGI (reference sequence).

CDR3 in amino acids: CASSLEQNQPQHF. The chain couples TRBV7-9 to TRBJ1-5. In germline, CDR1 is SEHNR, CDR2 FQNEAQ (reference sequence). The CDR3 is 13 residues long.